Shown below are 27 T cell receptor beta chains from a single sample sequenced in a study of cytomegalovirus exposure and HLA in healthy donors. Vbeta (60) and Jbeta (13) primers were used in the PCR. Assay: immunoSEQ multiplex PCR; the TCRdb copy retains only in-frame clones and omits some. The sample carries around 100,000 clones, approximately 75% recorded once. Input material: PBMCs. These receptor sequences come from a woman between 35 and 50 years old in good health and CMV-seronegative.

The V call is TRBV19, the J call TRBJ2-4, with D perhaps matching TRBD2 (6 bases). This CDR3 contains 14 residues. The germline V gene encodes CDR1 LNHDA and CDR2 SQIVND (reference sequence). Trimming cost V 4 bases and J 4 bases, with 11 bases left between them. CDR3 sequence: CASSSAGLKNIQYF. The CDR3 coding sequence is TGTGCCAGTAGTAGCGCAGGACTAAAAAACATTCAGTACTTC.

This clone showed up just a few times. The DNA of the CDR3 is TGTGCCAGTAGCCAGGGAATTCGACCTGAAGCTTTCTTT. Residues: CASSQGIRPEAFF. The rearrangement uses TRBV19 and TRBJ1-1; D perhaps matches TRBD1 (5 bases). V lost 6 bases and J lost 6, with 14 bases in between. CDR1 is LNHDA and CDR2 is SQIVND in the germline V gene (reference sequence). This CDR3 has 13 amino acids.

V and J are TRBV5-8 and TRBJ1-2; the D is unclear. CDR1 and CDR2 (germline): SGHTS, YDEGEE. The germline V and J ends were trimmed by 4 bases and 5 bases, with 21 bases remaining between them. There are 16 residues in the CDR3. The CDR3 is CASSPTLGLGTYGYTF. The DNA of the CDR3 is TGTGCCAGCAGCCCGACACTAGGGCTTGGAACTTATGGCTACACCTTC.

The CDR3 DNA is TGTGCCAGCAGCGTAGTGGGGACTAGCAGTACTAGCACAGATACGCAGTATTTT. Protein sequence: CASSVVGTSSTSTDTQYF. V gene TRBV9 combines with J gene TRBJ2-3; 9 nucleotides line up with TRBD2. Germline loops: CDR1 SGDLS, CDR2 YYNGEE. The trim removed 0 bases at V and 0 bases at J, leaving 8 bases unmatched. The CDR3 extends over 18 amino acids.

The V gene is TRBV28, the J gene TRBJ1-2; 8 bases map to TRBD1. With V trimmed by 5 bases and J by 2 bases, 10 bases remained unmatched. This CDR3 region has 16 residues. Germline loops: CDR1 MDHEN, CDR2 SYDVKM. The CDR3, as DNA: TGTGCCAGCAGTCCCCTCGGGACAGGACAGAACTATGGCTACACCTTC. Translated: CASSPLGTGQNYGYTF.

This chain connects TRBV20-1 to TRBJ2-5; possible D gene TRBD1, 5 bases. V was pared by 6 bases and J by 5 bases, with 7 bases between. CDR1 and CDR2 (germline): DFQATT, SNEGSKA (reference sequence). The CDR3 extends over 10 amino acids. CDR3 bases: TGCAGTGCCAGACAGGAGACCCAGTACTTC. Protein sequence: CSARQETQYF.

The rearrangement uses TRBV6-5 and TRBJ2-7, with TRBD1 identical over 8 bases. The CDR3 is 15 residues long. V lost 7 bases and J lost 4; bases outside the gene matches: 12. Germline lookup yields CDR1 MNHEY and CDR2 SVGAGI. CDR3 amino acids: CASKFDRGLSYEQYF. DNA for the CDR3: TGTGCCAGCAAGTTCGACAGGGGACTGTCTTACGAGCAGTACTTC.

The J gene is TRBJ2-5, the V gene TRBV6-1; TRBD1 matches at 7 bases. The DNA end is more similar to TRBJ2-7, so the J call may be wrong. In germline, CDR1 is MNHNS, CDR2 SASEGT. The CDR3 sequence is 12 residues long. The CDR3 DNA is TGTGCCAGCAGAGACAGGGCCTACGAGCAGTACTTC. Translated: CASRDRAYEQYF.

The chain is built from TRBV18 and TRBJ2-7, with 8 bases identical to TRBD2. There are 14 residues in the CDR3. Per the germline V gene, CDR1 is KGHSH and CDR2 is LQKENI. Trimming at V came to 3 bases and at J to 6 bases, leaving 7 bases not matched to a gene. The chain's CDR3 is CASSPGTRPSEQYF. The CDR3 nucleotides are TGTGCCAGCTCACCCGGGACTAGGCCGTCCGAGCAGTACTTC. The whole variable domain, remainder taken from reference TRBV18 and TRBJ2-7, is NAGVMQNPRHLVRRRGQEARLRCSPMKGHSHVYWYRQLPEEGLKFMVYLQKENIIDESGMPKERFSAEFPKEGPSILRIQQVVRGDSAAYFCASSPGTRPSEQYFGPGTRLTVT.

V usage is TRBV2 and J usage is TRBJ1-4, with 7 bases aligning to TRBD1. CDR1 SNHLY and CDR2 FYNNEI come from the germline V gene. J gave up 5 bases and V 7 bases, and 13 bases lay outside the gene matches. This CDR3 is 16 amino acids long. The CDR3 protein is CASTLRMTGPNEKLFF. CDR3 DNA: TGTGCCAGCACTCTTCGGATGACAGGGCCAAATGAAAAACTGTTTTTT.

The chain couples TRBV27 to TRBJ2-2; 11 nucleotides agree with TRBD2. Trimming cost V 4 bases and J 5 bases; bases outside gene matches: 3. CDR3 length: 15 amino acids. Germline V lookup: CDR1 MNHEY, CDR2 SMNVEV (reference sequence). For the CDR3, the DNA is TGTGCCAGCAGTTGGAGGACTAGCGGGACCGGGGAGCTGTTTTTT. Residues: CASSWRTSGTGELFF.

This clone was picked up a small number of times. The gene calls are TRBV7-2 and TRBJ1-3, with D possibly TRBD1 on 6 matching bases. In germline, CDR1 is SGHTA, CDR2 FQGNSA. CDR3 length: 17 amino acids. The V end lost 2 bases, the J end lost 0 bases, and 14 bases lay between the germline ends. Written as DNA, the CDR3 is TGTGCCAGCAGCTTATTAGGGGGGGCCCGCTCTGGAAACACCATATATTTT. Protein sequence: CASSLLGGARSGNTIYF.

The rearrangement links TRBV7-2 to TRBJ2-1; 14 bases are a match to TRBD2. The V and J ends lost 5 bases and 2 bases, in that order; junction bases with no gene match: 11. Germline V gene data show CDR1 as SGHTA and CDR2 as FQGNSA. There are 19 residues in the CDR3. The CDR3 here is CASSRPGLAGGSPYNEQFF. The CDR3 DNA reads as TGTGCCAGCAGCCGGCCAGGACTAGCGGGGGGCTCACCCTACAATGAGCAGTTCTTC.

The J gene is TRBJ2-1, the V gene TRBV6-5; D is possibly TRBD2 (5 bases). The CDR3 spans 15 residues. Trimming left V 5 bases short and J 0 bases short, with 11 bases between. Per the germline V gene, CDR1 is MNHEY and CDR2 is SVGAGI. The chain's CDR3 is CASSPLEGSYNEQFF. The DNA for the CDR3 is TGTGCCAGCAGTCCTCTTGAGGGCTCCTACAATGAGCAGTTCTTC.

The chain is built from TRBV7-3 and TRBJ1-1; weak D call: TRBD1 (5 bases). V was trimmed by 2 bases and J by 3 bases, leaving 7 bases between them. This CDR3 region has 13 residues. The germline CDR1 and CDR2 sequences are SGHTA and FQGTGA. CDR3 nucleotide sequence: TGTGCCAGCAGCTTAGACAGAGACACTGAAGCTTTCTTT. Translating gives CASSLDRDTEAFF.

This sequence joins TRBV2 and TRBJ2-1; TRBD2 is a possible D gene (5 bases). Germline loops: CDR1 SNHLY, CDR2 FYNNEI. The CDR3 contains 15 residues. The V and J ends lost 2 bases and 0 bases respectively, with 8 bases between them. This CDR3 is CASSEMTISYNEQFF. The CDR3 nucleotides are TGTGCCAGCAGTGAAATGACTATCTCCTACAATGAGCAGTTCTTC.

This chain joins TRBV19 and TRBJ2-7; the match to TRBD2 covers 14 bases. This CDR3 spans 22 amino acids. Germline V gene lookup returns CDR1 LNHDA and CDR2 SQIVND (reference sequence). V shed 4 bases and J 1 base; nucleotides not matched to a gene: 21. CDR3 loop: CASSTTSGTSGSPVGRSYEQYF. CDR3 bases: TGTGCCAGTAGTACGACCTCTGGGACTAGCGGGAGTCCGGTAGGTCGGTCCTACGAGCAGTACTTC.

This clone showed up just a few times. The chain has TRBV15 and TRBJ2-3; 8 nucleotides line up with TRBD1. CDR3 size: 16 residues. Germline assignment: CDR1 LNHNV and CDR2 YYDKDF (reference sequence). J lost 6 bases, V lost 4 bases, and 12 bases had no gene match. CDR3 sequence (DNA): TGTGCCACCAGCAATCCGGACAGGGTGGGTCTCGATACGCAGTATTTT. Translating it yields CATSNPDRVGLDTQYF.

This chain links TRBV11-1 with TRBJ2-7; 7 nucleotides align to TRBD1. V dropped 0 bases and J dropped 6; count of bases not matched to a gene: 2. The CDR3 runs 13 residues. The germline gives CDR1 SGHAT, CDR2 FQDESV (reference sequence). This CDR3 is CASSLARTGEQYF. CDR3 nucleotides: TGTGCCAGCAGCTTAGCTCGGACAGGCGAGCAGTACTTC.

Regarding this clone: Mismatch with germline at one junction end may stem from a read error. CDR3 DNA sequence: TGTTCCAGCAGCTTAGGAGGGGGGAACACCGGGGAGCTGTTTTTT. Its protein product is CSSSLGGGNTGELFF. The chain carries TRBV7-9 and TRBJ2-2, with D possibly being TRBD1 or TRBD2 (6 bases each). The CDR3 has 15 residues. CDR1 is SEHNR and CDR2 is FQNEAQ in the germline V gene (reference sequence).

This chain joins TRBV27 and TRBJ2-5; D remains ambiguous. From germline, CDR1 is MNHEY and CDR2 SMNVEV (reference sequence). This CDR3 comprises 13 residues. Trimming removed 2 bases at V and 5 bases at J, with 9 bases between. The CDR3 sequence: CASSLVPQETQYF. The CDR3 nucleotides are TGTGCCAGCAGTTTAGTCCCCCAGGAGACCCAGTACTTC.

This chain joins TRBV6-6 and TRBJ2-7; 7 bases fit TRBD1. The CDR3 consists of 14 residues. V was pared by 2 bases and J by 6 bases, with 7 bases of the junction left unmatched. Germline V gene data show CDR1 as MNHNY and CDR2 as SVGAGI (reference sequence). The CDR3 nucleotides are TGTGCCAGCAGTTACAGGGGGCTGAGGGGCGAGCAGTACTTC. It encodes CASSYRGLRGEQYF.

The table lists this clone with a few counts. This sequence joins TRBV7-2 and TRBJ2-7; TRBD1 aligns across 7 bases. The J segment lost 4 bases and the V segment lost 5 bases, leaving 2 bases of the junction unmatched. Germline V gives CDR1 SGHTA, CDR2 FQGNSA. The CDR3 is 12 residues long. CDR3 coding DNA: TGTGCCAGCAGCCAGACAGGGTACGAGCAGTACTTC. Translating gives CASSQTGYEQYF.

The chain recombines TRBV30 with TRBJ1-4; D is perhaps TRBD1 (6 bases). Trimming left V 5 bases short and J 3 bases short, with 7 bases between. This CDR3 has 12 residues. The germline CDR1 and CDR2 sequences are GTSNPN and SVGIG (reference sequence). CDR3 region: CAWAGANEKLFF. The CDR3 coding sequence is TGTGCCTGGGCAGGGGCTAATGAAAAACTGTTTTTT.

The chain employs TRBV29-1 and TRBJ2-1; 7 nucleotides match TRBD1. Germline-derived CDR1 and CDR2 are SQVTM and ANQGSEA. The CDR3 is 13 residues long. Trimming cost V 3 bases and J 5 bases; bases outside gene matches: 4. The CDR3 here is CSVEGTVDNEQFF. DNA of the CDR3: TGCAGCGTTGAGGGGACAGTAGACAATGAGCAGTTCTTC.

The DNA for the CDR3 is TGTGCCAGCAGCCTTACCTACGAGCAGTACTTC. This codes for CASSLTYEQYF. The rearrangement joins TRBV5-5 to TRBJ2-5; D gene ambiguous. The J call is uncertain, as TRBJ2-7 better fits the DNA end. Germline loops: CDR1 SGHKS, CDR2 YYEKEE (reference sequence). There are 11 residues in the CDR3.

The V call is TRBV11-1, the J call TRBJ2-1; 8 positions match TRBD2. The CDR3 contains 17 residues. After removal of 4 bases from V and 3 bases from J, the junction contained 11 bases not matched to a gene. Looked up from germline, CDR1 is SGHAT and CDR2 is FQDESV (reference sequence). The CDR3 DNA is TGTGCCAGCAGCTCCCCGATTGGCGGGAGGCTCTACAATGAGCAGTTCTTC. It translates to CASSSPIGGRLYNEQFF.